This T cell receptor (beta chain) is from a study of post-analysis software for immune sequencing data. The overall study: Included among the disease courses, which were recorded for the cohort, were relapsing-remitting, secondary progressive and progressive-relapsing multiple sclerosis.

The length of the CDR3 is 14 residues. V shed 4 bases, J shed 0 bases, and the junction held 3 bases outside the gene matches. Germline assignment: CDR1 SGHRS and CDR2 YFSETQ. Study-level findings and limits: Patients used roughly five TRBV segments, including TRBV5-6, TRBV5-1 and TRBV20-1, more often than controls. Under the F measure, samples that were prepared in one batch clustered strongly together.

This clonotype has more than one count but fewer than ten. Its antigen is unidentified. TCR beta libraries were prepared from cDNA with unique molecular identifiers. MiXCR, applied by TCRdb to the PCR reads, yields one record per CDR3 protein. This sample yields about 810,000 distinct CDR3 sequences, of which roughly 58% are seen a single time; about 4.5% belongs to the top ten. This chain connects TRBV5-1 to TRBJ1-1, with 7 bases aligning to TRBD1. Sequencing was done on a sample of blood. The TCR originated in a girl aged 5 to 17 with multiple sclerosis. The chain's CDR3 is CASSGDSMNTEAFF. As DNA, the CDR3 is TGCGCCAGCAGCGGGGACAGCATGAACACTGAAGCTTTCTTT.